This entry lists 19 T cell receptor beta chains sequenced from one sample in a study of blood T cell repertoires in COVID-19. TCRdb keeps only in-frame clones here, not all; method: immunoSEQ multiplex PCR. Counted here are some 260,000 clones, around 90% occurring once; the ten biggest clones make up about 0.7%. Sequenced material: peripheral blood. These receptors all stem from a human donor in a cohort sampled during active COVID-19.

The gene calls are TRBV30 and TRBJ1-2; weak D call: TRBD1 (5 bases). Trimming cost V 3 bases and J 4 bases, with 12 bases left between them. The germline gives CDR1 GTSNPN, CDR2 SVGIG (reference sequence). The CDR3 consists of 13 residues. The CDR3 region is CAWRTGFSYGYTF. The CDR3 DNA follows: TGTGCCTGGAGAACAGGATTCTCCTATGGCTACACCTTC.

The V and J genes are TRBV11-2 and TRBJ2-1; possible D gene TRBD2, 6 bases. The CDR3 is 13 amino acids. Germline assignment: CDR1 SGHAT and CDR2 FQNNGV. Trimming left V 5 bases short and J 9 bases short, with 14 bases between. The CDR3 spells CASSATSRTEQFF. CDR3 DNA sequence: TGTGCCAGCAGCGCGACTAGTAGGACTGAGCAGTTCTTC.

V usage is TRBV11-2 and J usage is TRBJ1-3; D is perhaps TRBD1 (5 bases). V lost 0 bases and J lost 5, with 8 bases in between. The CDR3 consists of 14 residues. The germline V gene has CDR1 SGHAT and CDR2 FQNNGV. The CDR3 here is CASSLDRQRNTIYF. In nucleotides, the CDR3 is TGTGCCAGCAGCTTAGATCGACAGCGAAACACCATATATTTT.

The genes are TRBV7-2 and TRBJ2-3, with 12 nucleotides matching TRBD2. Germline V gene lookup returns CDR1 SGHTA and CDR2 FQGNSA. After removal of 4 bases from V and 2 bases from J, the junction contained 4 bases not matched to a gene. The CDR3 sequence is 16 residues long. The CDR3 DNA reads as TGTGCCAGCAGCTCCGGACTAGCGGGGATCACAGATACGCAGTATTTT. Its translation is CASSSGLAGITDTQYF.

The V and J genes are TRBV28 and TRBJ2-7; 8 nucleotides align to TRBD1. This CDR3 region has 18 residues. The ends lost 8 bases at V and 1 base at J; junction bases unmatched: 19. Germline loops: CDR1 MDHEN, CDR2 SYDVKM. CDR3 DNA: TGTGCCAGCCCCCCCAGGGGGCTTCGCTTAGGGCGGTCCTACGAGCAGTACTTC. Amino acid sequence: CASPPRGLRLGRSYEQYF.

V usage is TRBV3-1 (or the pseudogene TRBV3-2) and J usage is TRBJ1-5; TRBD1 aligns across 7 bases. Per the germline V gene, CDR1 is LGHDT and CDR2 is YNNKEL (reference sequence). J lost 7 bases, V lost 4 bases, and 7 bases had no gene match. CDR3 length: 14 amino acids. CDR3 loop: CASSPFTGAQPQHF. Written as DNA, the CDR3 is TGTGCCAGCAGCCCCTTTACAGGGGCCCAGCCCCAGCATTTT.

The rearrangement joins TRBV10-3 to TRBJ1-2; 7 bases match TRBD1. Germline assignment: CDR1 ENHRY and CDR2 SYGVKD. V shed 7 bases, J shed 8 bases, and the junction held 4 bases outside the gene matches. The CDR3 runs to 11 residues. For the CDR3, the DNA is TGTGCCATCAATACAGGGGTAGGCTACACCTTC. It yields the protein CAINTGVGYTF.

This clone was seen more than once but under ten times. CDR3 sequence: CASSPPGGDYEQYF. The CDR3 DNA reads TGTGCCAGCAGCCCCCCCGGGGGTGACTACGAGCAGTACTTC. This chain links TRBV4-2 with TRBJ2-7; possible D gene TRBD2, 6 bases. Germline V gives CDR1 LGHNA, CDR2 YNFKEQ. CDR3 length equals 14 residues. The ends were cut back, 4 bases at V and 3 bases at J, with 13 bases in the middle.

V and J are TRBV28 and TRBJ2-7; 11 bases align to TRBD2. CDR1 and CDR2 (germline): MDHEN, SYDVKM. The J segment lost 2 bases and the V segment lost 7 bases, leaving 16 bases of the junction unmatched. CDR3 size: 18 residues. CDR3 residues: CASIQTDGLAGFPYEQYF. DNA of the CDR3: TGTGCCAGCATTCAAACCGACGGACTAGCGGGCTTTCCCTACGAGCAGTACTTC.

J is TRBJ2-5 and V is TRBV9; TRBD1 matches 9 bases. Germline V lookup: CDR1 SGDLS, CDR2 YYNGEE. V dropped 3 bases and J dropped 4; count of bases not matched to a gene: 7. This CDR3 has 15 residues. The CDR3 is CASSGGQGSGETQYF. CDR3 coding DNA: TGTGCCAGCAGCGGGGGACAGGGATCGGGAGAGACCCAGTACTTC.

This sequence joins TRBV4-3 and TRBJ2-5; 7 bases fit TRBD1. The CDR3 has 20 amino acids. CDR1 LGHNA and CDR2 YSLEER come from the germline V gene. V was pared by 0 bases and J by 1 base, with 17 bases of the junction left unmatched. Here the CDR3 reads CASSQDPSTGWVNVQETQYF. The CDR3 DNA is TGCGCCAGCAGCCAAGATCCCTCGACAGGGTGGGTTAACGTCCAAGAGACCCAGTACTTC.

This chain connects TRBV6-2 or TRBV6-3 to TRBJ2-5; 9 positions match TRBD2. The CDR3 spans 14 residues. Germline V gives CDR1 MNHEY, CDR2 SVGEGT. V shed 5 bases and J 4 bases; nucleotides not matched to a gene: 5. This chain's CDR3 is CASSIAGGVETQYF. The CDR3 coding sequence is TGTGCCAGCAGTATCGCGGGGGGGGTAGAGACCCAGTACTTC.

The chain recombines TRBV27 with TRBJ1-5, with 8 bases lining up with TRBD1. CDR1 and CDR2 from the germline V gene are MNHEY and SMNVEV (reference sequence). The CDR3 consists of 18 residues. V shed 3 bases and J 6 bases; nucleotides not matched to a gene: 16. The DNA of the CDR3 is TGTGCCAGCAGTTTTGTAGGACAGGGTATGACTTTCGGTCAGCCCCAGCATTTT. This sequence encodes CASSFVGQGMTFGQPQHF.

This clone has only one observation. The genes are TRBV5-1 and TRBJ1-2, with TRBD1 matching over 7 bases. J was trimmed by 0 bases and V by 4 bases; bases with no gene match: 12. Looked up from germline, CDR1 is SGHRS and CDR2 is YFSETQ. The CDR3 sequence is 17 residues long. CDR3 sequence: CASSPLPYRGSNYGYTF. In DNA, the CDR3 is TGCGCCAGCAGCCCCCTTCCATACAGGGGATCTAACTATGGCTACACCTTC.

The genes are TRBV7-2 and TRBJ1-4, with 8 bases fitting TRBD1. The trim removed 5 bases at V and 11 bases at J, leaving 10 bases unmatched. The CDR3 loop spans 14 amino acids. Per the germline V gene, CDR1 is SGHTA and CDR2 is FQGNSA. The CDR3 loop is CASSLRTGYRKLFF. CDR3 nucleotides: TGTGCCAGCAGCCTCCGGACAGGGTATCGGAAACTGTTTTTT.

J is TRBJ2-7 and V is TRBV11-2; 9 positions match TRBD2. The CDR3 extends over 16 amino acids. The V segment lost 0 bases and the J segment 2 bases; nucleotides outside the gene matches: 5. Germline-derived CDR1 and CDR2 are SGHAT and FQNNGV. Here the CDR3 reads CASSLDVAGVAYEQYF. The CDR3 DNA sequence: TGTGCCAGCAGCTTAGATGTAGCGGGAGTAGCCTACGAGCAGTACTTC.

The rearrangement joins TRBV4-2 to TRBJ1-5, with 7 positions matching TRBD1. Unmatched junction bases numbered 5, after V lost 0 bases and J lost 0 bases. The CDR3 is 17 amino acids. Germline loops: CDR1 LGHNA, CDR2 YNFKEQ. Written as DNA, the CDR3 is TGTGCCAGCAGCCAAGAACCGGGACAGAATAGCAATCAGCCCCAGCATTTT. Its translation: CASSQEPGQNSNQPQHF.

The V gene is TRBV25-1, the J gene TRBJ2-7, with 8 bases matching TRBD1. The CDR3 consists of 16 residues. With 3 bases clipped from V and 2 bases from J, the junction kept 9 bases outside the gene matches. The germline V gene has CDR1 MGHDK and CDR2 SYGVNS. The CDR3 DNA reads as TGTGCCAGCAGTGATCCGGGACAGGAAGTGCCCTACGAGCAGTACTTC. Amino acid sequence: CASSDPGQEVPYEQYF.

Only one count was recorded for this clone. Other DNA sequences of this sample code for an identical CDR3. The chain couples TRBV3-1 (or the pseudogene TRBV3-2) to TRBJ1-2; D perhaps matches TRBD1 (5 bases). Germline CDR1 reads LGHDT; CDR2 reads YNNKEL (reference sequence). The length of the CDR3 is 14 residues. Trimming removed 1 base at V and 4 bases at J, with 10 bases between. The CDR3 here is CASSQAAGPYGYTF. The CDR3 coding sequence is TGTGCCAGCAGCCAAGCTGCGGGACCCTATGGCTACACCTTC.